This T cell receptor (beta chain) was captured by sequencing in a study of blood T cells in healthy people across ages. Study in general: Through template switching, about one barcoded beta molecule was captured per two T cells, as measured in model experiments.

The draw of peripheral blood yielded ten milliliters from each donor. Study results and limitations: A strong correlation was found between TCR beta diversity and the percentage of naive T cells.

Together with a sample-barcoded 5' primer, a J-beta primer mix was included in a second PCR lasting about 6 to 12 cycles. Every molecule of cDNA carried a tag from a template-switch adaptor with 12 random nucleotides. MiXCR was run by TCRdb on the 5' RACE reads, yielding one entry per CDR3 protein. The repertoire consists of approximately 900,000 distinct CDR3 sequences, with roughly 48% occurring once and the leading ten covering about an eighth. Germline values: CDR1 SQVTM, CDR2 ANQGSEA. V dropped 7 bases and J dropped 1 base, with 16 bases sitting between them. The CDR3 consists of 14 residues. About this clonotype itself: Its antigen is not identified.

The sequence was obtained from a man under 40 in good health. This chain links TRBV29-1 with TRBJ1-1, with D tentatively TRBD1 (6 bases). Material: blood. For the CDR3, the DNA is TGCAGCGGCCGCCGAGGGGGATCGAACACTGAAGCTTTCTTT. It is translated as CSGRRGGSNTEAFF.